Below, 21 T cell receptor beta chains from the same sample are listed, as sequenced in a study of CD8 T cells in ankylosing spondylitis. TCRdb re-derived calls from the 5' RACE reads in MiXCR, one entry per CDR3 protein. Of 250,000 or so distinct CDR3 sequences in the sample, around 25% are singletons; the top ten hold around 0.64%. Input material: blood, either unsorted or a sorted T cell fraction (not recorded which). Receptors were obtained from a male donor with ankylosing spondylitis or in good health (not recorded which).

At least ten counts were recorded for this clonotype. The chain joins TRBV5-1 to TRBJ1-4, with a tentative D call TRBD1 (5 bases). Per the germline V gene, CDR1 is SGHRS and CDR2 is YFSETQ. There are 16 residues in the CDR3. V lost 2 bases and J 7 bases, leaving 18 bases between the germline ends. The CDR3: CASSLMGREGSEKLFF. As DNA, the CDR3 is TGCGCCAGCAGCTTAATGGGCAGGGAGGGGAGTGAAAAACTGTTTTTT.

The V gene is TRBV9, the J gene TRBJ2-3; D may be TRBD1 or TRBD2 (5 bases each). V was shortened by 0 bases and J by 5 bases, with 16 bases between the two germline ends. Germline-derived CDR1 and CDR2 are SGDLS and YYNGEE. The CDR3 spans 16 residues. In DNA form, the CDR3 reads TGTGCCAGCAGCGTAGGAATCGGGACCTACAGAGATACGCAGTATTTT. Translation gives CASSVGIGTYRDTQYF. The full variable domain, in which reference TRBV9 and TRBJ2-3 provide the parts outside the CDR3, is DSGVTQTPKHLITATGQRVTLRCSPRSGDLSVYWYQQSLDQGLQFLIQYYNGEERAKGNILERFSAQQFPDLHSELNLSSLELGDSALYFCASSVGIGTYRDTQYFGPGTRLTVL.

This clonotype occurred many times. J is TRBJ2-1 and V is TRBV20-1; 14 bases fit TRBD2. In germline, CDR1 is DFQATT, CDR2 SNEGSKA (reference sequence). The CDR3 loop spans 11 amino acids. The CDR3 region is CRGLAGDEQFF. The CDR3 nucleotides read TGCAGGGGACTAGCGGGGGATGAGCAGTTCTTC.

V usage is TRBV20-1 and J usage is TRBJ2-1; TRBD1 is a possible D gene (6 bases). V lost 6 bases and J lost 0, with 15 bases in between. This CDR3 contains 15 residues. Germline V CDR1 and CDR2: DFQATT, SNEGSKA (reference sequence). Here the CDR3 DNA reads TGCAGTGCCAACCCGGGACACAGCTCCTACAATGAGCAGTTCTTC. Its protein product is CSANPGHSSYNEQFF.

This clonotype was seen many times. This chain's CDR3 is CASSPRTGEETQYF. The CDR3 nucleotides are TGCGCCAGCAGCCCCCGGACAGGGGAAGAGACCCAGTACTTC. This rearrangement joins TRBV5-1 to TRBJ2-5, with 9 bases aligning to TRBD1. Losses at the gene ends were 4 bases for V and 3 bases for J; bases not matched to a gene: 4. Germline CDR1 is SGHRS and CDR2 is YFSETQ. There are 14 residues in the CDR3.

This chain links TRBV20-1 with TRBJ2-3, with D possibly being TRBD2 (5 bases). Deletions cut 7 bases from V and 1 base from J, with 15 bases between. The germline CDR1 and CDR2 sequences are DFQATT and SNEGSKA (reference sequence). CDR3 length: 14 residues. The CDR3 DNA follows: TGCAGTGGACTCCTAGCTTCGGGCACAGATACGCAGTATTTT. It specifies CSGLLASGTDTQYF.

The sample holds many counts of this clonotype. V usage is TRBV24-1 and J usage is TRBJ1-5, with TRBD1 matching over 8 bases. Germline V gene sequence: CDR1 KGHDR, CDR2 SFDVKD. The CDR3 runs to 17 residues. V shed 3 bases and J 2 bases; nucleotides not matched to a gene: 8. The chain's CDR3 is CATSDATGVVGNQPQHF. DNA of the CDR3: TGTGCCACCAGTGATGCGACAGGGGTGGTTGGCAATCAGCCCCAGCATTTT.

The chain is built from TRBV20-1 and TRBJ2-7; D remains unclear. Trimming took off 0 bases at V and 3 bases at J, with 15 bases between the two ends. This CDR3 has 15 amino acids. Germline V CDR1 and CDR2: DFQATT, SNEGSKA (reference sequence). The DNA for the CDR3 is TGCAGTGCTAGAGAACACTCGAAGTCGGGCTACGAGCAGTACTTC. Amino acids: CSAREHSKSGYEQYF.

This clonotype was seen at least ten times. The chain is built from TRBV4-1 and TRBJ2-2; D remains unclear. Germline lookup yields CDR1 MGHRA and CDR2 YSYEKL. The V end was cut by 0 bases, the J end by 5 bases, with 10 bases between. There are 15 residues in the CDR3. The DNA of the CDR3 is TGCGCCAGCAGCCAAGATCGCCTCAGGACCGGGGAGCTGTTTTTT. Amino acid sequence: CASSQDRLRTGELFF.

There are many counts of this clonotype. The chain links TRBV12-3 or TRBV12-4 to TRBJ2-7; tentative D call: TRBD2 (5 bases). CDR3 length: 13 amino acids. V was shortened by 4 bases and J by 7 bases, with 14 bases between the two germline ends. The CDR3 here is CASSYREEREQYF. The DNA of the CDR3 is TGTGCCAGCAGTTACCGGGAAGAAAGAGAGCAGTACTTC.

The V gene is TRBV20-1, the J gene TRBJ2-7; 9 bases agree with TRBD1. V lost 5 bases to trimming and J lost 6 bases; unmatched junction nucleotides: 8. The CDR3 is made up of 13 amino acids. CDR1 and CDR2 (germline): DFQATT, SNEGSKA (reference sequence). CDR3 coding DNA: TGCAGTGCTGGCCGACAGGGGGAGGGCGAGCAGTACTTC. Amino acids: CSAGRQGEGEQYF.

V gene TRBV29-1 combines with J gene TRBJ2-7; a possible D gene is TRBD1 (6 bases). This CDR3 has 11 residues. The V end lost 6 bases, the J end lost 7 bases, and 13 bases lay between the germline ends. Germline CDR1 is SQVTM and CDR2 is ANQGSEA. CDR3: CSVVGGGEQYF. The CDR3 nucleotides read TGCAGCGTCGTAGGGGGTGGGGAGCAGTACTTC.

This clonotype was seen at least ten times. The chain uses TRBV5-1 and TRBJ1-6; D call uncertain. The length of the CDR3 is 17 residues. The V end was cut by 0 bases, the J end by 4 bases, with 14 bases between. Germline CDR1 is SGHRS and CDR2 is YFSETQ. The CDR3 region has the DNA TGCGCCAGCAGCTTGGCCTGGCAGCCGTTTTATAATTCACCCCTCCACTTT. Protein product: CASSLAWQPFYNSPLHF. The full variable domain, rest sourced from reference TRBV5-1 and TRBJ1-6, is KAGVTQTPRYLIKTRGQQVTLSCSPISGHRSVSWYQQTPGQGLQFLFEYFSETQRNKGNFPGRFSGRQFSNSRSEMNVSTLELGDSALYLCASSLAWQPFYNSPLHFGNGTRLTVT.

With regard to this clonotype: One junction end does not reproduce the germline sequence, and a read error may be involved. The V gene is TRBV3-1, the J gene TRBJ2-1, with 11 nucleotides matching TRBD1. Germline V CDR1 and CDR2: LGHDT, YNNKEL (reference sequence). The CDR3 is 17 residues long. As DNA, the CDR3 is TGTGCCACCAGCCCGCAAGGGACAGGGGGACCCTACAATGAGCAGTTCTTC. Protein: CATSPQGTGGPYNEQFF.

This clonotype was seen a few times. The chain is built from TRBV9 and TRBJ2-1; D might be TRBD2 (7 bases). The germline V gene has CDR1 SGDLS and CDR2 YYNGEE. V lost 0 bases and J lost 8, with 15 bases in between. CDR3 size: 15 residues. CDR3 nucleotide sequence: TGTGCCAGCAGCGTAGCCGAGGGGGGGCTGGATGAGCAGTTCTTC. As protein: CASSVAEGGLDEQFF.

This clonotype showed up many times. The chain links TRBV29-1 to TRBJ1-1; D call uncertain. Per germline, CDR1 SQVTM and CDR2 ANQGSEA. The CDR3 length is 9 residues. Trimming cost V 0 bases and J 10 bases, with 3 bases left between them. The CDR3 sequence is CSVEEAAFF. In DNA form, the CDR3 reads TGCAGCGTTGAAGAAGCAGCTTTCTTT.

The sample holds one count of this clonotype. The gene calls are TRBV21-1 and TRBJ2-1; the tabulated D call, TRBD2, remains unverified against the DNA. TRBV21-1 is designated a pseudogene. CDR3 length: 17 amino acids. In DNA form, the CDR3 reads TGTGCCAGCAGCAAGGGCGGTGGTAGCGGGGTGGTGGATGAGCAGTTCTTC. Translation gives CASSKGGGSGVVDEQFF.

The chain combines TRBV2 with TRBJ2-6; tentatively, D is TRBD1 (5 bases). The CDR3 totals 18 residues. V was cut by 5 bases and J by 0 bases, with 17 bases left in between. Germline V lookup: CDR1 SNHLY, CDR2 FYNNEI. The CDR3 DNA reads as TGTGCCAGCAGTTTTTTGGGTCAGGGCCACTCTGGGGCCAACGTCCTGACTTTC. It encodes CASSFLGQGHSGANVLTF.

This clonotype was seen only a few times. The J gene is TRBJ2-1, the V gene TRBV10-1; 7 bases fit TRBD1. The CDR3 length is 16 residues. In germline, CDR1 is WNHNN, CDR2 SYGVQD (reference sequence). V gave up 8 bases and J gave up 7 bases; unmatched junction bases: 17. DNA for the CDR3: TGCGCCAGCGGAGGACTGACAGGGTCTACTCAAAATGAGCAGTTCTTC. Its translation: CASGGLTGSTQNEQFF.

This clonotype was observed at least ten times. V usage is TRBV29-1 and J usage is TRBJ1-2, with no clear D. The germline V gene has CDR1 SQVTM and CDR2 ANQGSEA. V was shortened by 7 bases and J by 2 bases, with 8 bases between the two germline ends. The CDR3 spans 11 residues. CDR3 nucleotides: TGCAGCGGATCCGGGAACTATGGCTACACCTTC. Encoded protein: CSGSGNYGYTF.

The chain links TRBV30 to TRBJ2-5; D unresolved. Germline V gene sequence: CDR1 GTSNPN, CDR2 SVGIG (reference sequence). Trimming took off 0 bases at V and 5 bases at J, with 16 bases between the two ends. CDR3 length equals 15 residues. The CDR3 sequence: CAWSVPVTIQETQYF. DNA for the CDR3: TGTGCCTGGAGTGTACCGGTGACAATTCAGGAGACCCAGTACTTC. The variable domain in full, with the rest retrieved from reference TRBV30 and TRBJ2-5, is SQTIHQWPATLVQPVGSPLSLECTVEGTSNPNLYWYRQAAGRGLQLLFYSVGIGQISSEVPQNLSASRPQDRQFILSSKKLLLSDSGFYLCAWSVPVTIQETQYFGPGTRLLVL.